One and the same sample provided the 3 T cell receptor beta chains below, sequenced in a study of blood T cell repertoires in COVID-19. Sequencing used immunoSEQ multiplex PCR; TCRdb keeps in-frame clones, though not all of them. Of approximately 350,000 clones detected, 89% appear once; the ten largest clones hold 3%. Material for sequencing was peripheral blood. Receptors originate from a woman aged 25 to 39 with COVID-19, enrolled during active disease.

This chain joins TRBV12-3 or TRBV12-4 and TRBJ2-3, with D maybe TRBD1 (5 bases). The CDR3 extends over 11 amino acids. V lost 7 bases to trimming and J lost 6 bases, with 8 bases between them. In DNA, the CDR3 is TGTGCCAGCATGGGGCGGGATACGCAGTATTTT. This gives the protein CASMGRDTQYF.

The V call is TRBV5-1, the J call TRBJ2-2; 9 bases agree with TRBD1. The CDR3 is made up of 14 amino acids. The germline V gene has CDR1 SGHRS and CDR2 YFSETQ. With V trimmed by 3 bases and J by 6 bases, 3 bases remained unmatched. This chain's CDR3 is CASSWTGVAGELFF. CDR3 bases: TGCGCCAGCAGCTGGACAGGGGTGGCCGGGGAGCTGTTTTTT.

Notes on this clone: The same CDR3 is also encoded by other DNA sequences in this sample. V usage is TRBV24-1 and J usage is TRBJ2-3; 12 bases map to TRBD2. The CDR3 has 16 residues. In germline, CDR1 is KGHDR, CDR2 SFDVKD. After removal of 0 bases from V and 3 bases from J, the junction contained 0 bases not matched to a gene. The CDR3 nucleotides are TGTGCCACCAGTGATTTGACTAGCGGGGGGACAGATACGCAGTATTTT. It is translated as CATSDLTSGGTDTQYF.